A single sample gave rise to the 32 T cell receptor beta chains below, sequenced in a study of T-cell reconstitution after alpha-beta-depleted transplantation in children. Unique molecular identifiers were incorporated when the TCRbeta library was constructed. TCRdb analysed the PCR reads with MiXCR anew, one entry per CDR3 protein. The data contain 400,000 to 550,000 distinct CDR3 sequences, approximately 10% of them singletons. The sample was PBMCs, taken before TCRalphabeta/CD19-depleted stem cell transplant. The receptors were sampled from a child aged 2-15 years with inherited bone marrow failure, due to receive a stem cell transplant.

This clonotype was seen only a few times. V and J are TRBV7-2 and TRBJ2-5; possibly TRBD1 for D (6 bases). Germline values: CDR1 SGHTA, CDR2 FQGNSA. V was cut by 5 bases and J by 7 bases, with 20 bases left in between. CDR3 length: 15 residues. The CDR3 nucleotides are TGTGCCAGCAGCCCCTCCAAGACCCGAGGGGGGACCCAGTACTTC. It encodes CASSPSKTRGGTQYF.

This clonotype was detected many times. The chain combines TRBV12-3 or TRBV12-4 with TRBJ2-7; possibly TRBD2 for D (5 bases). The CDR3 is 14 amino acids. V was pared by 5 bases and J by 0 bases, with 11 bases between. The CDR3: CASSAGLPSYEQYF. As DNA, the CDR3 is TGTGCCAGCAGTGCCGGACTCCCCTCCTACGAGCAGTACTTC.

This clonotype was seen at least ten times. The CDR3 loop is CASSLTLGTKNIQYF. The DNA for the CDR3 is TGTGCCAGCAGCTTGACTTTGGGAACCAAAAACATTCAGTACTTC. This sequence joins TRBV5-6 and TRBJ2-4; D ambiguous. The length of the CDR3 is 15 residues. The V gene lost 1 base and the J gene lost 2 bases, with 10 bases spanning the gap. Germline V gives CDR1 SGHDT, CDR2 YYEEEE.

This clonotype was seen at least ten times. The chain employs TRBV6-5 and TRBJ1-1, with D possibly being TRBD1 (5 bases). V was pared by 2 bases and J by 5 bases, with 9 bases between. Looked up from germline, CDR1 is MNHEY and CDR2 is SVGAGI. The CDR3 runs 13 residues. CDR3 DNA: TGTGCCAGCAGTTACGGACATCGGACTGAAGCTTTCTTT. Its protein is CASSYGHRTEAFF.

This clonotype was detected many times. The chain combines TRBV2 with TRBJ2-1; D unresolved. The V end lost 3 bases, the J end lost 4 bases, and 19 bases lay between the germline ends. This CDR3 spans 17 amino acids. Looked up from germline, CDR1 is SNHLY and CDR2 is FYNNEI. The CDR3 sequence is CASSEPPGWGPYNEQFF. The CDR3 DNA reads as TGTGCCAGCAGTGAGCCCCCGGGTTGGGGTCCTTACAATGAGCAGTTCTTC.

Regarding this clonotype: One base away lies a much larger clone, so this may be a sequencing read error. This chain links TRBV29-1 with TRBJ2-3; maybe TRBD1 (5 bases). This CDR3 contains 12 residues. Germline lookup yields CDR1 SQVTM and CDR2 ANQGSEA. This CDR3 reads CSVAQGPDSQYF. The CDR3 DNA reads TGCAGCGTCGCCCAGGGTCCAGATTCGCAGTATTTT.

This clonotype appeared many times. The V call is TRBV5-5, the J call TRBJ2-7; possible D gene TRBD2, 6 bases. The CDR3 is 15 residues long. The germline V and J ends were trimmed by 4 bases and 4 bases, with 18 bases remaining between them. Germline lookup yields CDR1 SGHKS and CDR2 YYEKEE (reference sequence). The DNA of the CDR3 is TGTGCCAGCAGCGGTCTCCGGGAGTCTCAATACGAGCAGTACTTC. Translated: CASSGLRESQYEQYF.

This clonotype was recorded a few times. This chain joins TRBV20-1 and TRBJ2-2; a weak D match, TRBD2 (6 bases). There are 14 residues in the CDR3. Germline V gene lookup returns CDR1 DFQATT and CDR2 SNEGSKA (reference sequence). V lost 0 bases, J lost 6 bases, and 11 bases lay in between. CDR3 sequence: CSARDILASGELFF. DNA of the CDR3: TGCAGTGCTAGAGACATACTAGCTTCCGGGGAGCTGTTTTTT.

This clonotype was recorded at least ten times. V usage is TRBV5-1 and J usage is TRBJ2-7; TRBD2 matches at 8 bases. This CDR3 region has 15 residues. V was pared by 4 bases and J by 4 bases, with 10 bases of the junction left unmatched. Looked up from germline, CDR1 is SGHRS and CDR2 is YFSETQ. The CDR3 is CASSVEAAGVYEQYF. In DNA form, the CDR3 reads TGCGCCAGCAGCGTGGAGGCAGCGGGAGTTTACGAGCAGTACTTC. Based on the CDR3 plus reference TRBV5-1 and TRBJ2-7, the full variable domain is KAGVTQTPRYLIKTRGQQVTLSCSPISGHRSVSWYQQTPGQGLQFLFEYFSETQRNKGNFPGRFSGRQFSNSRSEMNVSTLELGDSALYLCASSVEAAGVYEQYFGPGTRLTVT.

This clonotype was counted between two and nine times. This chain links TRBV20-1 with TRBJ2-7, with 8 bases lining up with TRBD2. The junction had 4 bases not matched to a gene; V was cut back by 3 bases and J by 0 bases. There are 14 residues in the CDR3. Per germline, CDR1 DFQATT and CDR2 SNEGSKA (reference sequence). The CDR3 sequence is CSASVAGGSYEQYF. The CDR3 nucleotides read TGCAGTGCTAGTGTGGCGGGAGGCTCCTACGAGCAGTACTTC.

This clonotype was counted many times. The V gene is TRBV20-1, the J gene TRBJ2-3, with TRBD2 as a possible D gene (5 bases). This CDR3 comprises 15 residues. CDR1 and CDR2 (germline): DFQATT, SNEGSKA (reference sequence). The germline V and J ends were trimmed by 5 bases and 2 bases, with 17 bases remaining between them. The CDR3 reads CSAGELGRTTDTQYF. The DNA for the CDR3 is TGCAGTGCTGGTGAACTAGGGAGAACCACAGATACGCAGTATTTT.

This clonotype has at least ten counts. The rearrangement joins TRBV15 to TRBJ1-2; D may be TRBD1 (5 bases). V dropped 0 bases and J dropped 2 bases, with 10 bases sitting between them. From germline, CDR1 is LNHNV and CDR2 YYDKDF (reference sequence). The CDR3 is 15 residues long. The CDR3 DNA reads TGTGCCACCAGCAGAGATCCGGGACCCAACTATGGCTACACCTTC. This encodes CATSRDPGPNYGYTF.

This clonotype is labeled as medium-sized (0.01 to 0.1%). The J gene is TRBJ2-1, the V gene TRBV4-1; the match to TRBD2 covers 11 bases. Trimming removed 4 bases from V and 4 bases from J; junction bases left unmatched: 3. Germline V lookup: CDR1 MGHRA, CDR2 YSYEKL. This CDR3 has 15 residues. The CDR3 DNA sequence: TGCGCCAGCAGCCCGACTAGCGGGGAGTACAATGAGCAGTTCTTC. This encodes CASSPTSGEYNEQFF.

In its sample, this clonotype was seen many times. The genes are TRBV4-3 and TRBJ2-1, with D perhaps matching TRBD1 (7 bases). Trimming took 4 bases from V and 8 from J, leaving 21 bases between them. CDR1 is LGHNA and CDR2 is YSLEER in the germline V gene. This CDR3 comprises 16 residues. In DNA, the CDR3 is TGCGCCAGCAGCCCAAGGGCAACAGGGGAGGTCGATGAGCAGTTCTTC. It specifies CASSPRATGEVDEQFF.

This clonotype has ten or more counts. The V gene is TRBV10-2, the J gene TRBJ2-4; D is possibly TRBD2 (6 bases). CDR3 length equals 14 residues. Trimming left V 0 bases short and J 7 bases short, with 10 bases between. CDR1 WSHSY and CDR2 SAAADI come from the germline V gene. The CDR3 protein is CASSESSGGNIQYF. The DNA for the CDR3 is TGCGCCAGCAGTGAGTCGTCTGGGGGGAACATTCAGTACTTC.

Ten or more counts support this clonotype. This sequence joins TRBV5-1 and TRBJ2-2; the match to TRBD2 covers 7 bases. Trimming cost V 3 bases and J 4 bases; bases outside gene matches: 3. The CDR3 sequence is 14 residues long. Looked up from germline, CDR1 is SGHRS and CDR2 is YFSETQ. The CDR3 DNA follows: TGCGCCAGCAGCTGGGAGGGACGCACCGGGGAGCTGTTTTTT. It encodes CASSWEGRTGELFF.

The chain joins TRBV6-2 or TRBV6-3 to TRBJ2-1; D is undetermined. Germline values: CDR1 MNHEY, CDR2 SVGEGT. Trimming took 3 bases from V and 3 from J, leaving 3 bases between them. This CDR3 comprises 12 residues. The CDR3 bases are TGTGCCAGCAGTTATTACTACAATGAGCAGTTCTTC. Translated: CASSYYYNEQFF.

The CDR3 nucleotides are TGTGCCAGCAGTTGGTACACCGGGGAGCTGTTTTTT. This codes for CASSWYTGELFF. The rearrangement uses TRBV28 and TRBJ2-2; D uncertain. V lost 4 bases to trimming and J lost 3 bases, with 3 bases between them. From germline, CDR1 is MDHEN and CDR2 SYDVKM. CDR3 length equals 12 residues.

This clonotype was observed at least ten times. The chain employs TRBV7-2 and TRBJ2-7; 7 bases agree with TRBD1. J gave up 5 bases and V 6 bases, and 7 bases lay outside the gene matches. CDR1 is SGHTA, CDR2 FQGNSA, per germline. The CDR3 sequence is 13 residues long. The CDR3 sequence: CASSFTGDHEQYF. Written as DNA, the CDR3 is TGTGCCAGCAGTTTTACAGGGGACCACGAGCAGTACTTC.

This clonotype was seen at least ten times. The CDR3 DNA follows: TGCGCCAGCATGGGTTATGGGCTAGCGGGAGTTGAGTACAATGAGCAGTTCTTC. Its translation is CASMGYGLAGVEYNEQFF. The chain recombines TRBV5-1 with TRBJ2-1; 10 bases agree with TRBD2. CDR1 is SGHRS, CDR2 YFSETQ, per germline. The trim removed 6 bases at V and 4 bases at J, leaving 16 bases unmatched. The CDR3 length is 18 residues. The whole variable domain, filled in from reference TRBV5-1 and TRBJ2-1, reads KAGVTQTPRYLIKTRGQQVTLSCSPISGHRSVSWYQQTPGQGLQFLFEYFSETQRNKGNFPGRFSGRQFSNSRSEMNVSTLELGDSALYLCASMGYGLAGVEYNEQFFGPGTRLTVL.

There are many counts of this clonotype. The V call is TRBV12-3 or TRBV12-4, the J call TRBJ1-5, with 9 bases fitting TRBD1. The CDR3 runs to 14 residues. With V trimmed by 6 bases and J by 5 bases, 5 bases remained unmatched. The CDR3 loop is CASSPDRGDQPQHF. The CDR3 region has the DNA TGTGCCAGCAGCCCTGACAGGGGGGATCAGCCCCAGCATTTT.

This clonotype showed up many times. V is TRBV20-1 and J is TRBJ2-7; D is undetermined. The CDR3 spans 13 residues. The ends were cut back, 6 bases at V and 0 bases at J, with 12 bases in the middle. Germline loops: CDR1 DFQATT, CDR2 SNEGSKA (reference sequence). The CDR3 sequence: CSAEAESSYEQYF. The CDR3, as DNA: TGCAGTGCGGAAGCTGAGAGCTCCTACGAGCAGTACTTC.

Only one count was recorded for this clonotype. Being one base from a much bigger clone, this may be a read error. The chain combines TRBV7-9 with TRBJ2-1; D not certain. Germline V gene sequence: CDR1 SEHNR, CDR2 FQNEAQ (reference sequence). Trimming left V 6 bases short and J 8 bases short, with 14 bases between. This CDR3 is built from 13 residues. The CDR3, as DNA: TGTGCCAGCAGAGGGTCCTTCGGTGATGAGCAGTTCTTC. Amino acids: CASRGSFGDEQFF.

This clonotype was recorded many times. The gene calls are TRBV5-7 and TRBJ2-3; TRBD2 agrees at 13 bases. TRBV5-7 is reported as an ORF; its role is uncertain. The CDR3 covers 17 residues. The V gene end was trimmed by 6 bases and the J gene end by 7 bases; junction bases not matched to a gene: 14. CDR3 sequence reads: CASTQLAGGPSSNTQYF. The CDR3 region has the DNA TGTGCCAGCACCCAACTAGCGGGAGGGCCGAGTTCAAATACGCAGTATTTT.

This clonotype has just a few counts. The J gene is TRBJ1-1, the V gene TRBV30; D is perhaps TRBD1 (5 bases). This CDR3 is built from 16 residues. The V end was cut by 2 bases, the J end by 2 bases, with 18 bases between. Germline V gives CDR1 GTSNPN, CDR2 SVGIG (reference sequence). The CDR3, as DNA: TGTGCCTGGAGTCCAAAACTACTCAGGGATAACACTGAAGCTTTCTTT. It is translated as CAWSPKLLRDNTEAFF.

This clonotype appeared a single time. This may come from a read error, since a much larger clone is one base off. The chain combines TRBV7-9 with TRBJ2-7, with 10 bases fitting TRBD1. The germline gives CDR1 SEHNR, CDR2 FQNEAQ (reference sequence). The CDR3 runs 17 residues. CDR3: CASSAGQGGAQSDDQYF. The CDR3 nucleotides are TGTGCCAGCAGCGCCGGACAGGGGGGCGCTCAAAGCGACGACCAGTACTTC.

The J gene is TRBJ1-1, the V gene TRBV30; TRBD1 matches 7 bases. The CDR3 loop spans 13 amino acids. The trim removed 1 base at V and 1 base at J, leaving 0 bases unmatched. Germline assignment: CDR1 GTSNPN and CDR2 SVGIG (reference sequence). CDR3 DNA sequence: TGTGCCTGGAGTGGACAGGGGAACACTGAAGCTTTCTTT. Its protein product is CAWSGQGNTEAFF.

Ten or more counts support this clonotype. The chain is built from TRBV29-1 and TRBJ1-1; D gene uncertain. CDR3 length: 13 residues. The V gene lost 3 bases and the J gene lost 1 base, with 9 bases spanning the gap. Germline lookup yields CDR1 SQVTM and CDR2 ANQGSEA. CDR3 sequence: CSVERDWNTEAFF. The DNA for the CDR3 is TGCAGCGTTGAGAGGGATTGGAACACTGAAGCTTTCTTT.

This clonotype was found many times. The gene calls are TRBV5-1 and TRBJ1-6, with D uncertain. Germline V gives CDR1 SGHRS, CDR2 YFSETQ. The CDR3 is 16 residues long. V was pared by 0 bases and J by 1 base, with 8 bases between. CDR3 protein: CASSLGGGSYNSPLHF. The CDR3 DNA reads TGCGCCAGCAGCTTGGGGGGAGGATCCTATAATTCACCCCTCCACTTT.

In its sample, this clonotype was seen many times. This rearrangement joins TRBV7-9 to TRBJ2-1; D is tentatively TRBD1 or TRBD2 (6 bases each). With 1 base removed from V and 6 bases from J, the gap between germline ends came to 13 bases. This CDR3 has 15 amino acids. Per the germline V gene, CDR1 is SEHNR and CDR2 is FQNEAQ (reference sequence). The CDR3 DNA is TGTGCCAGCAGCTTAGGGATATCGGGGGCCAATGAGCAGTTCTTC. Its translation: CASSLGISGANEQFF.

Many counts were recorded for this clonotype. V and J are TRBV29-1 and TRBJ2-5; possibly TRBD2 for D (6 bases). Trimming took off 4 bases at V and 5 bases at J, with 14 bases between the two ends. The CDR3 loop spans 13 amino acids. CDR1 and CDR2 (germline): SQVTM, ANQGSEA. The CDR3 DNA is TGCAGCGTTGTCTCCGGGGGTCAGGAGACCCAGTACTTC. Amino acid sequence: CSVVSGGQETQYF.

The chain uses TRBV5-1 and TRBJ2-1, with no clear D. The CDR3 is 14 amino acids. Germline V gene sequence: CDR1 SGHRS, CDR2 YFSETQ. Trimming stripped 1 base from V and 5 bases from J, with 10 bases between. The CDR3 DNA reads TGCGCCAGCAGCTTGTGGCAGGAAAACAATGAGCAGTTCTTC. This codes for CASSLWQENNEQFF.